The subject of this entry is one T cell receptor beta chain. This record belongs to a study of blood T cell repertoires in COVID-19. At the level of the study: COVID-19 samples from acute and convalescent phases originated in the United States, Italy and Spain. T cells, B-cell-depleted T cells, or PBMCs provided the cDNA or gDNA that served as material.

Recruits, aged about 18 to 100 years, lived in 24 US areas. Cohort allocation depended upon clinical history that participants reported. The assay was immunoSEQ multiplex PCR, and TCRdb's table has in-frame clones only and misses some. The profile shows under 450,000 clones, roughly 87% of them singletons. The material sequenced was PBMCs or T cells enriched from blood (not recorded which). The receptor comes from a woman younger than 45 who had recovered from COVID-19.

CDR3 sequence reads: CASTEPGQALLGYTF. CDR3 bases: TGTGCCAGCACGGAACCGGGACAGGCACTTCTTGGCTACACCTTC. The rearrangement links TRBV6-6 to TRBJ1-2; 8 bases are shared with TRBD1. The CDR3 has 15 residues. V lost 7 bases and J lost 7; bases outside the gene matches: 14. Germline V gene data show CDR1 as MNHNY and CDR2 as SVGAGI (reference sequence).